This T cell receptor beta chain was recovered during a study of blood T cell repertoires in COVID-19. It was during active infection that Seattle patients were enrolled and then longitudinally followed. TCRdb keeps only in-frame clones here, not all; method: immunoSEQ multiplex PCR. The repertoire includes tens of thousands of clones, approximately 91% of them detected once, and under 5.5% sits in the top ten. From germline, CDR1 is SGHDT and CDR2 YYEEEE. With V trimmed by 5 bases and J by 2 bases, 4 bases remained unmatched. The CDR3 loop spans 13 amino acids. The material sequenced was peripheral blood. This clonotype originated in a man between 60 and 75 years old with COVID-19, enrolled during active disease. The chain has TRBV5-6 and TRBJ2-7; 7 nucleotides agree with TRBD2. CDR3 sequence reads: CASRGLPTYEQYF. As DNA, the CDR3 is TGTGCCAGCAGGGGACTACCCACCTACGAGCAGTACTTC.